The present TCR beta chain was sequenced within a study of T cells after yellow fever vaccination. Findings and limits, study-wide: Peaking on day 5 versus 15, the secondary response was faster but weaker. Booster samples showed a return of most primary-vaccination clones (around 96% CD4, 80% to 90% CD8). Only a minor proportion of clonotypes was detected across both CD4 and CD8 compartments.

CDR1 is SGHTA and CDR2 is FQGNSA in the germline V gene. CDR3 length: 13 amino acids. Trimming pared 5 bases from V and 7 bases from J, leaving 12 bases between. Template-switching 5'RACE yielded the TCR cDNA; a universal primer site and UMIs were added in the process. From the 5' RACE reads, TCRdb called clonotypes with MiXCR, one entry per CDR3 protein. The sample has roughly 520,000 distinct CDR3 sequences; less than 25% are singletons. This clonotype was seen more than once but under ten times. What it recognizes is unknown. The V and J genes are TRBV7-2 and TRBJ1-5; D gene ambiguous. This clonotype originated in a man between 18 and 29 years old who received the YFV17D yellow fever vaccine. This sample comprised PBMCs, obtained roughly 20 days after the first yellow fever vaccination. CDR3 nucleotide sequence: TGTGCCAGCAGCCCTGACATTCAGCAGCCCCAGCATTTT. This sequence encodes CASSPDIQQPQHF.